These T cell receptor beta chains were read from a single sample in a study of T cells in Graves' hyperthyroidism and ophthalmopathy. MiXCR, applied by TCRdb to the multiplex PCR reads, yields one record per CDR3 protein. The sample holds approximately 510,000 distinct CDR3 sequences, 40% to 55% seen once. The material sequenced was peripheral blood or thyroid tissue (not recorded which). The receptors were gathered from an adult woman with Graves' disease, either hyperthyroidism or ophthalmopathy (not recorded which). CDR3s include the opening cysteine and the closing phenylalanine or tryptophan. Each record gives: D gene, V gene, J gene, CDR3 length, clone size, CDR3 protein, CDR3 DNA. D genes are given only for firm matches. Clone size appears in some rows only: once, few, many, or a class for an expanded clone.

d_gene: TRBD2
v_gene: TRBV12-3/TRBV12-4
j_gene: TRBJ2-3
len: 14
abundance: NA
CDR3aa: CASSASGNTDTQYF
CDR3nt: TGTGCCAGCAGTGCTAGCGGGAACACAGATACGCAGTATTTT

d_gene: NA
v_gene: TRBV5-1
j_gene: TRBJ1-6
len: 15
abundance: few
CDR3aa: CASSSDLPSNSPLHF
CDR3nt: TGCGCCAGCAGCTCGGACCTACCTAGTAATTCACCCCTCCACTTT

d_gene: TRBD1
v_gene: TRBV6-5
j_gene: TRBJ2-7
len: 13
abundance: many
CDR3aa: CASSIRQGYEQYF
CDR3nt: TGTGCCAGCAGTATTCGACAGGGCTACGAGCAGTACTTC

d_gene: TRBD2
v_gene: TRBV7-2
j_gene: TRBJ2-7
len: 16
abundance: many
CDR3aa: CASSSTGRTSSHEQYF
CDR3nt: TGTGCCAGCAGCTCCACCGGAAGGACTAGCAGCCACGAGCAGTACTTC

d_gene: NA
v_gene: TRBV15
j_gene: TRBJ2-7
len: 15
abundance: NA
CDR3aa: CATSRDRGTPYEQYF
CDR3nt: TGTGCCACCAGCAGAGATAGGGGGACACCCTACGAGCAGTACTTC

d_gene: NA
v_gene: TRBV5-1
j_gene: TRBJ1-6
len: 15
abundance: NA
CDR3aa: CASSFGRVGNSPLHF
CDR3nt: TGCGCCAGCAGCTTCGGCAGGGTGGGAAATTCACCCCTCCACTTT

d_gene: NA
v_gene: TRBV10-3
j_gene: TRBJ1-1
len: 13
abundance: many
CDR3aa: CAVGGGRNTEAFF
CDR3nt: TGTGCCGTCGGGGGAGGGAGGAACACTGAAGCTTTCTTT

d_gene: NA
v_gene: TRBV7-9
j_gene: TRBJ1-1
len: 13
abundance: many
CDR3aa: CASSFDRTRRAFF
CDR3nt: TGTGCCAGCAGTTTCGACAGGACCCGTCGGGCTTTCTTT

d_gene: NA
v_gene: TRBV13
j_gene: TRBJ1-2
len: 13
abundance: many
CDR3aa: CASSPTGTQGYTF
CDR3nt: TGTGCCAGCAGCCCCACAGGGACGCAAGGCTACACCTTC

d_gene: NA
v_gene: TRBV7-8
j_gene: TRBJ1-5
len: 12
abundance: many
CDR3aa: CASSPWGQPQHF
CDR3nt: TGTGCCAGCAGTCCCTGGGGTCAGCCCCAGCATTTT

d_gene: TRBD1
v_gene: TRBV5-1
j_gene: TRBJ2-7
len: 14
abundance: many
CDR3aa: CASSPDRDSGEQYF
CDR3nt: TGCGCCAGCAGCCCTGACAGGGATTCGGGTGAGCAGTACTTC

d_gene: TRBD1
v_gene: TRBV29-1
j_gene: TRBJ1-2
len: 15
abundance: few
CDR3aa: CSVLTNVDRAYGYTF
CDR3nt: TGCAGCGTCCTAACGAACGTGGACAGGGCTTATGGCTACACCTTC

d_gene: NA
v_gene: TRBV10-3
j_gene: TRBJ1-3
len: 18
abundance: many
CDR3aa: CAISESFWNSSSGNTIYF
CDR3nt: TGTGCCATCAGTGAGTCGTTTTGGAACAGTAGCTCTGGAAACACCATATATTTT

d_gene: NA
v_gene: TRBV10-3
j_gene: TRBJ1-3
len: 13
abundance: many
CDR3aa: CAISEAGGNTIYF
CDR3nt: TGTGCCATCAGTGAGGCTGGGGGAAACACCATATATTTT

d_gene: TRBD2
v_gene: TRBV7-2
j_gene: TRBJ2-7
len: 14
abundance: many
CDR3aa: CASSYRSGISEQYF
CDR3nt: TGTGCCAGCAGCTACCGAAGCGGGATTTCCGAGCAGTACTTC

d_gene: NA
v_gene: TRBV7-9
j_gene: TRBJ2-5
len: 13
abundance: many
CDR3aa: CASSLVAEETQYF
CDR3nt: TGTGCCAGCAGCTTAGTCGCAGAAGAGACCCAGTACTTC

d_gene: TRBD1
v_gene: TRBV28
j_gene: TRBJ2-7
len: 14
abundance: NA
CDR3aa: CASSSQGGVHEQYF
CDR3nt: TGTGCCAGCAGCTCACAGGGGGGTGTCCACGAGCAGTACTTC

d_gene: NA
v_gene: TRBV29-1
j_gene: TRBJ2-7
len: 13
abundance: few
CDR3aa: CSVEIGRLGEQYF
CDR3nt: TGCAGCGTTGAGATAGGCCGTCTTGGGGAGCAGTACTTC

d_gene: NA
v_gene: TRBV7-2
j_gene: TRBJ1-2
len: 13
abundance: NA
CDR3aa: CASRRAGDYGYTF
CDR3nt: TGTGCCAGCAGGAGAGCAGGGGACTATGGCTACACCTTC

d_gene: TRBD2
v_gene: TRBV29-1
j_gene: TRBJ2-7
len: 14
abundance: many
CDR3aa: CSVEDGLAGYEQYF
CDR3nt: TGCAGCGTTGAAGACGGACTAGCGGGCTACGAGCAGTACTTC

d_gene: NA
v_gene: TRBV7-2
j_gene: TRBJ2-2
len: 16
abundance: NA
CDR3aa: CASSYKGGGDTGELFF
CDR3nt: TGTGCCAGCAGCTACAAGGGGGGAGGAGACACCGGGGAGCTGTTTTTT

d_gene: NA
v_gene: TRBV6-1
j_gene: TRBJ2-2
len: 20
abundance: NA
CDR3aa: CASSLGGYRTQRENTGELFF
CDR3nt: TGTGCCAGCAGCCTGGGGGGATATCGGACCCAAAGAGAGAACACCGGGGAGCTGTTTTTT

d_gene: TRBD2
v_gene: TRBV2
j_gene: TRBJ2-5
len: 11
abundance: many
CDR3aa: CASSEGERERF
CDR3nt: TGTGCCAGCAGTGAAGGGGAGCGGGAGAGGTTC

d_gene: NA
v_gene: TRBV9
j_gene: TRBJ1-3
len: 13
abundance: few
CDR3aa: CASSVGFGNTIYF
CDR3nt: TGTGCCAGCAGCGTAGGTTTCGGAAACACCATATATTTT

d_gene: NA
v_gene: TRBV20-1
j_gene: TRBJ1-5
len: 15
abundance: NA
CDR3aa: CSATSDPYSNQPQHF
CDR3nt: TGCAGTGCTACCTCCGATCCTTATAGCAATCAGCCCCAGCATTTT

d_gene: TRBD2
v_gene: TRBV10-3
j_gene: TRBJ2-6
len: 18
abundance: many
CDR3aa: CAISNSETSASGANVLTF
CDR3nt: TGTGCCATCAGTAACTCCGAGACTAGCGCTTCTGGGGCCAACGTCCTGACTTTC

d_gene: TRBD1
v_gene: TRBV2
j_gene: TRBJ1-1
len: 14
abundance: NA
CDR3aa: CASNPTGGPTEAFF
CDR3nt: TGTGCCAGCAACCCCACAGGGGGGCCCACTGAAGCCTTCTTT

d_gene: TRBD2
v_gene: TRBV5-4
j_gene: TRBJ2-5
len: 15
abundance: NA
CDR3aa: CASRRVLAGQETQYF
CDR3nt: TGTGCCAGCAGGCGTGTACTAGCGGGACAAGAGACCCAGTACTTC

d_gene: NA
v_gene: TRBV15
j_gene: TRBJ1-5
len: 15
abundance: few
CDR3aa: CATSRDRSSNQPQHF
CDR3nt: TGTGCCACCAGCAGAGACCGGTCCAGCAATCAGCCCCAGCATTTT